One and the same sample provided the 15 T cell receptor beta chains below, sequenced in a study of siplizumab effects on memory and regulatory T cells. Produced via immunoSEQ multiplex PCR; TCRdb's table is partial and in-frame only. The data contain 99,000 or so clones, 90% to 95% of them seen just once; the ten biggest clones take up about 1.4%. Input material: non-Treg CD4+ T cells sorted from blood. These receptors originate from a human donor in good health.

The chain links TRBV2 to TRBJ1-5, with D perhaps TRBD1 (5 bases). Germline CDR1 is SNHLY and CDR2 is FYNNEI. The V end lost 5 bases, the J end lost 3 bases, and 14 bases lay between the germline ends. The CDR3 has 15 residues. This CDR3 reads CASSPGGDPNQPQHF. As DNA, the CDR3 is TGTGCCAGCAGTCCCGGGGGAGATCCCAATCAGCCCCAGCATTTT.

V usage is TRBV4-1 and J usage is TRBJ2-1, with 12 bases lining up with TRBD2. V lost 4 bases to trimming and J lost 6 bases; unmatched junction nucleotides: 16. The CDR3 totals 19 residues. CDR1 and CDR2 (germline): MGHRA, YSYEKL. The CDR3 nucleotides are TGCGCCAGCAGCCGAACCAACATGGGGGGACTAGCGGGCACCAATGAGCAGTTCTTC. It encodes CASSRTNMGGLAGTNEQFF.

The chain couples TRBV7-9 to TRBJ2-5, with 9 bases identical to TRBD1. V gave up 6 bases and J gave up 4 bases; unmatched junction bases: 6. The V gene's germline CDR1 is SEHNR and CDR2 FQNEAQ (reference sequence). This CDR3 is 14 amino acids long. CDR3 DNA sequence: TGTGCCAGCAGGCTAACAGGGGGCGGAGAGACCCAGTACTTC. Amino acids: CASRLTGGGETQYF.

This chain links TRBV12-2 with TRBJ1-2. TRBV12-2 is reported as a pseudogene. This CDR3 contains 14 residues. The CDR3 DNA is TGTGCAAGTCGCTTGCGGTCCGGGGGCGCTGGCTACACCTTC. The encoded protein is CASRLRSGGAGYTF.

The V call is TRBV27, the J call TRBJ2-1; 7 bases map to TRBD2. Germline V gives CDR1 MNHEY, CDR2 SMNVEV (reference sequence). V trimming: 3 bases; J trimming: 9 bases; junction bases outside the gene matches: 5. The CDR3 totals 13 residues. The CDR3 DNA follows: TGTGCCAGCAGTTTTGGGGGGGACGGTGAGCAGTTCTTC. Protein: CASSFGGDGEQFF.

The CDR3 reads CASSQEPSIAGGLYEQYF. DNA for the CDR3: TGCGCCAGCAGCCAAGAACCTTCTATAGCGGGAGGACTCTACGAGCAGTACTTC. The chain has TRBV4-1 and TRBJ2-7; 10 positions agree with TRBD2. The CDR3 totals 18 residues. The V segment lost 0 bases and the J segment 3 bases; nucleotides outside the gene matches: 11. Germline V gives CDR1 MGHRA, CDR2 YSYEKL.

The rearrangement joins TRBV28 to TRBJ1-5; maybe TRBD1 (6 bases). Germline V gene sequence: CDR1 MDHEN, CDR2 SYDVKM. CDR3 size: 14 residues. Deletions cut 7 bases from V and 4 bases from J, with 14 bases between. The CDR3 coding sequence is TGTGCCAGCACCCAAGACAGGATAAATCAGCCCCAGCATTTT. Residues: CASTQDRINQPQHF.

The CDR3 protein is CASSVGRFANEQFF. The CDR3 nucleotides read TGTGCCAGCAGCGTAGGTCGGTTTGCCAATGAGCAGTTCTTC. This sequence joins TRBV9 and TRBJ2-1; D is uncertain. The V gene lost 0 bases and the J gene lost 6 bases, with 10 bases spanning the gap. In germline, CDR1 is SGDLS, CDR2 YYNGEE. CDR3 length equals 14 residues.

CDR3 region: CASSQDGIYGYTF. In DNA form, the CDR3 reads TGTGCCAGCAGCCAGGACGGCATCTATGGCTACACCTTC. The chain links TRBV14 to TRBJ1-2; no firm D call. The CDR3 runs 13 residues. V lost 3 bases and J 4 bases, leaving 9 bases between the germline ends. Germline V gene data show CDR1 as SGHDN and CDR2 as FVKESK.

The chain couples TRBV7-9 to TRBJ2-3, with D maybe TRBD1 (5 bases). Trimming cost V 4 bases and J 0 bases, with 11 bases left between them. CDR1 is SEHNR, CDR2 FQNEAQ, per germline (reference sequence). The CDR3 spans 15 residues. The CDR3 DNA sequence: TGTGCCAGCAGCTATTCGACAGCTAGCACAGATACGCAGTATTTT. Translating gives CASSYSTASTDTQYF.

This chain connects TRBV5-1 to TRBJ2-7, with TRBD2 identical over 7 bases. This CDR3 contains 14 residues. Trimming at V came to 2 bases and at J to 2 bases, leaving 4 bases not matched to a gene. The germline V gene encodes CDR1 SGHRS and CDR2 YFSETQ. This chain's CDR3 is CASSFGGRAYEQYF. CDR3 bases: TGCGCCAGCAGCTTTGGTGGGAGGGCCTACGAGCAGTACTTC.

The V and J genes are TRBV14 and TRBJ1-4, with D possibly TRBD1 on 5 matching bases. Trimming shortened V by 0 bases and J by 8 bases, and 13 bases separated the two germline ends. Germline CDR1 SGHDN, CDR2 FVKESK. The CDR3 loop spans 15 amino acids. CDR3 amino acids: CASSQEGTAGEKLFF. The CDR3 DNA reads TGTGCCAGCAGCCAAGAGGGGACGGCGGGGGAAAAACTGTTTTTT.

The chain has TRBV7-9 and TRBJ1-2; no clear D gene. Germline V gives CDR1 SEHNR, CDR2 FQNEAQ (reference sequence). The length of the CDR3 is 13 residues. The ends were cut back, 1 base at V and 7 bases at J, with 10 bases in the middle. The DNA for the CDR3 is TGTGCCAGCAGCTTAGATGAGGTGGCTGGCTACACCTTC. It encodes CASSLDEVAGYTF.

V usage is TRBV2 and J usage is TRBJ2-7; unclear D gene. The germline CDR1 and CDR2 sequences are SNHLY and FYNNEI. This CDR3 spans 11 amino acids. The germline V and J ends were trimmed by 5 bases and 7 bases, with 9 bases remaining between them. CDR3 sequence reads: CASSRSAEQYF. As DNA, the CDR3 is TGTGCCAGCAGTCGATCCGCGGAGCAGTACTTC.

The V call is TRBV5-4, the J call TRBJ1-5, with D unresolved. This CDR3 is built from 14 residues. Between the trimmed V and J ends, which lost 3 bases and 7 bases, there was a span of 14 bases. The germline CDR1 and CDR2 sequences are SGHNT and YYREEE (reference sequence). The CDR3 loop reads CASSSGGTGQPQHF. The CDR3 region has the DNA TGTGCCAGCAGCTCTGGAGGAACGGGGCAGCCCCAGCATTTT.